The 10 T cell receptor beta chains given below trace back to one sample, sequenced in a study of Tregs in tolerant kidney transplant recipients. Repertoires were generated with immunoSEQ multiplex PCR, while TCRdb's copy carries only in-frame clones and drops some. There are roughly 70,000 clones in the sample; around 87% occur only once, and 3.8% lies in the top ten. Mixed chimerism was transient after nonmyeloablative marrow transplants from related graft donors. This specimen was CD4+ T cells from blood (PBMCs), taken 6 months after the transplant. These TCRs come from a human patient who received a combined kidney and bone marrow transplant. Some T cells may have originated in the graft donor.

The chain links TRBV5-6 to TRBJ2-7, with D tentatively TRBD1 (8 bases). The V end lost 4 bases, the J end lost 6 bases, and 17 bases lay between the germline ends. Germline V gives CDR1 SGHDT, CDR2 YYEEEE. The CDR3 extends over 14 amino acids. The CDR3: CASSRGLTGGEQYF. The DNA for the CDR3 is TGTGCCAGCAGCCGGGGACTAACAGGGGGCGAGCAGTACTTC.

The CDR3 reads CASSESGGKNIQYF. CDR3 in DNA: TGTGCCAGCAGCGAATCAGGGGGGAAAAACATTCAGTACTTC. The chain is built from TRBV7-9 and TRBJ2-4, with D possibly TRBD1 on 7 matching bases. V was cut by 5 bases and J by 4 bases, with 12 bases left in between. The CDR3 has 14 amino acids. Germline-derived CDR1 and CDR2 are SEHNR and FQNEAQ (reference sequence).

The CDR3 sequence is CASSQVRQGRTEAFF. The CDR3 DNA reads TGCGCCAGCAGCCAAGTTAGACAGGGAAGGACTGAAGCTTTCTTT. This chain connects TRBV4-1 to TRBJ1-1, with 7 positions matching TRBD1. V shed 1 base and J 5 bases; nucleotides not matched to a gene: 7. The CDR3 is made up of 15 amino acids. Germline-derived CDR1 and CDR2 are MGHRA and YSYEKL.

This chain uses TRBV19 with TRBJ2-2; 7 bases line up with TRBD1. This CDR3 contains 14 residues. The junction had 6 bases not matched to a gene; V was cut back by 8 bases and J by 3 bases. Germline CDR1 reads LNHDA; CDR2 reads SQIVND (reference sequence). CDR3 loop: CASRSQGYTGELFF. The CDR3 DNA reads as TGTGCCAGTCGATCACAGGGGTACACCGGGGAGCTGTTTTTT.

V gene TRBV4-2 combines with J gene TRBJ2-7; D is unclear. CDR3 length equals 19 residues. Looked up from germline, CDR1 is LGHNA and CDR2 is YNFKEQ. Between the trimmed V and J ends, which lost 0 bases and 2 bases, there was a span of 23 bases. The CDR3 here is CASSQESLRGPGTTYEQYF. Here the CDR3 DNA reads TGTGCCAGCAGCCAAGAGTCCCTTCGTGGTCCAGGTACAACCTACGAGCAGTACTTC.

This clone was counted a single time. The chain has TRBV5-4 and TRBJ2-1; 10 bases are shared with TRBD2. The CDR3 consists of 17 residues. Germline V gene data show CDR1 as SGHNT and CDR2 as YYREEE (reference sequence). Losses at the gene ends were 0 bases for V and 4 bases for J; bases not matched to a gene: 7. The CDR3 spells CASSLGLAGAVYNEQFF. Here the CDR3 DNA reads TGTGCCAGCAGCTTGGGGCTAGCGGGGGCCGTGTACAATGAGCAGTTCTTC.

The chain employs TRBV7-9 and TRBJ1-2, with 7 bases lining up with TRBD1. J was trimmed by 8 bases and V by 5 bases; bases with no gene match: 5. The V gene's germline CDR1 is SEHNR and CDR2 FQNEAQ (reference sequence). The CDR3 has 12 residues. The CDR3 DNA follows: TGTGCCAGCAGCGCTCAGGGGGGCGGCTACACCTTC. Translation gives CASSAQGGGYTF.

The CDR3 bases are TGTGCTAGTGGTTTGGTACTCTTGGGACAGCTTAATGAAAAACTGTTTTTT. This gives the protein CASGLVLLGQLNEKLFF. The chain carries TRBV12-5 and TRBJ1-4, with 7 bases identical to TRBD1. Germline CDR1 LGHNT, CDR2 FRNRAP. The J segment lost 4 bases and the V segment lost 0 bases, leaving 8 bases of the junction unmatched. This CDR3 spans 17 amino acids.

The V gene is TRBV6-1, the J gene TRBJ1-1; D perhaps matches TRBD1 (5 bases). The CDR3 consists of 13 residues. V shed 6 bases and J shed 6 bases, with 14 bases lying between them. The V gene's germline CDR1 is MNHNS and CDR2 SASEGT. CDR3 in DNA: TGTGCCAGCAGGGGCCAGGGTCTCGCTGAAGCTTTCTTT. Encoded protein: CASRGQGLAEAFF.

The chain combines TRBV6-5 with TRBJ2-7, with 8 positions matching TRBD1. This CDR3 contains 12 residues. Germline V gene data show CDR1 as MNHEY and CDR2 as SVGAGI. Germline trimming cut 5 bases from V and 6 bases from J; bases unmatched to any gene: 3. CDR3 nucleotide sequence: TGTGCCAGCAGTCGGACAGGGATCGAGCAGTACTTC. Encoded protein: CASSRTGIEQYF.